This T cell receptor (beta chain) stems from a study of T cells in Graves' hyperthyroidism and ophthalmopathy. The ends were cut back, 7 bases at V and 0 bases at J, with 10 bases in the middle. The CDR3 is 14 amino acids. Per germline, CDR1 MDHEN and CDR2 SYDVKM. Overall study findings and caveats: Most expanded thyroid clonotypes above 0.001 recurred in blood.

Regarding this clonotype: Its target is unknown.

Amplification of TCR beta CDR3 regions used RNA as the template. With the HTBI primer set, the TCR CDR3 went through a first round of RT-PCR. Each CDR3 protein is one row after TCRdb ran MiXCR on the multiplex PCR reads. The table lists a few hundred thousand distinct CDR3 sequences, about 15% of them singletons, with about 33% in the top ten. Disease duration under 2 months; hyperthyroidism patients were aged 18 to 65. Patients with uncontrolled infections, other autoimmune diseases, pregnancy or lactation were excluded. The PBMCs studied were ones that came from 8 to 10 ml fresh peripheral blood. Source material: blood. V usage is TRBV28 and J usage is TRBJ1-3; a possible D gene is TRBD1 (5 bases). The receptor comes from a woman aged 30 to 39 with Graves' hyperthyroidism. The CDR3: CASTNGGSGNTIYF. The CDR3 nucleotides read TGTGCCAGCACCAATGGGGGCTCTGGAAACACCATATATTTT. The variable domain in full, completed from reference TRBV28 and TRBJ1-3, reads DVKVTQSSRYLVKRTGEKVFLECVQDMDHENMFWYRQDPGLGLRLIYFSYDVKMKEKGDIPEGYSVSREKKERFSLILESASTNQTSMYLCASTNGGSGNTIYFGEGSWLTVV.